The 31 T cell receptor beta chains given below trace back to one sample, sequenced in a study of neurological immune-mediated disorders. TCRdb ran MiXCR on the 5' RACE reads and lists one entry per CDR3 protein. The repertoire holds tens of thousands of distinct CDR3 sequences, with around a quarter as singletons. Specimen: CD4+ T cells from blood. The receptors here all came from a man in his fifties or sixties with HTLV-1-associated myelopathy (HAM/TSP).

Ten or more counts support this clonotype. The genes are TRBV5-1 and TRBJ1-2; 8 nucleotides line up with TRBD1. Germline V lookup: CDR1 SGHRS, CDR2 YFSETQ. Trimming cost V 2 bases and J 2 bases; bases outside gene matches: 8. This CDR3 is built from 16 residues. CDR3 in amino acids: CASSFSGTGVNYGYTF. The CDR3 DNA follows: TGCGCCAGCAGCTTTTCCGGGACAGGAGTAAACTATGGCTACACCTTC.

This clonotype was found a few times. The genes are TRBV7-9 and TRBJ2-3; 7 bases map to TRBD2. The CDR3 loop spans 16 amino acids. J was trimmed by 0 bases and V by 5 bases; bases with no gene match: 8. Germline assignment: CDR1 SEHNR and CDR2 FQNEAQ (reference sequence). The CDR3 bases are TGTGCCAGCAGCCGCAGTACTAGCGCTAGCACAGATACGCAGTATTTT. It is translated as CASSRSTSASTDTQYF.

V is TRBV12-3 or TRBV12-4 and J is TRBJ2-1; D is perhaps TRBD1 (5 bases). The CDR3 consists of 15 residues. V was shortened by 7 bases and J by 2 bases, with 15 bases between the two germline ends. The CDR3 is CASTKDSGAYNEQFF. The CDR3 DNA follows: TGTGCCAGCACCAAAGACAGTGGGGCCTACAATGAGCAGTTCTTC.

The chain is built from TRBV27 and TRBJ2-7; 9 bases line up with TRBD2. Germline assignment: CDR1 MNHEY and CDR2 SMNVEV (reference sequence). The CDR3 covers 14 residues. V lost 7 bases and J lost 2; bases outside the gene matches: 6. CDR3 bases: TGTGCCAGCAAGAAGAGCGGGGGGACCTACGAGCAGTACTTC. Translation gives CASKKSGGTYEQYF.

In this sample, this clonotype turned up a few times. A read error is possible here, since a much larger clone lies one base away. This chain uses TRBV29-1 with TRBJ1-2; D is undetermined. This CDR3 has 13 amino acids. CDR1 is SQVTM and CDR2 is ANQGSEA in the germline V gene. The V and J ends lost 7 bases and 6 bases respectively, with 18 bases between them. The CDR3 sequence is CSASTKHVDGYTF. The CDR3, as DNA: TGCAGCGCCTCCACCAAGCATGTGGATGGCTACACCTTC.

This clonotype was picked up a small number of times. A much larger clone differs by one base, so this may be a read error. The gene calls are TRBV7-2 and TRBJ1-1; D gene unclear. CDR1 and CDR2 (germline): SGHTA, FQGNSA. The length of the CDR3 is 15 residues. This CDR3 reads CVSRLNSVKNTEAFF. The CDR3 coding sequence is TGTGTCAGCAGACTGAATAGCGTAAAGAACACTGAAGCTTTCTTT.

In its sample, this clonotype was seen many times. The CDR3 nucleotides read TGTGCCAGCAGCTCCACCCCCGGGAGAGGGGACACTGAAGCTTTCTTT. Translation gives CASSSTPGRGDTEAFF. V is TRBV7-9 and J is TRBJ1-1; D perhaps matches TRBD1 (5 bases). The CDR3 has 16 amino acids. V was shortened by 4 bases and J by 3 bases, with 18 bases between the two germline ends. Germline V lookup: CDR1 SEHNR, CDR2 FQNEAQ (reference sequence).

This clonotype was seen at least ten times. The chain joins TRBV3-1 to TRBJ1-2; D gene uncertain. V shed 0 bases and J shed 8 bases, with 7 bases lying between them. This CDR3 spans 12 amino acids. Germline values: CDR1 LGHDT, CDR2 YNNKEL (reference sequence). The CDR3: CASSQEGLGYTF. In DNA form, the CDR3 reads TGTGCCAGCAGCCAAGAAGGGTTGGGCTACACCTTC.

This clonotype has at least ten counts. The chain recombines TRBV20-1 with TRBJ2-3; 12 nucleotides match TRBD2. J lost 4 bases, V lost 1 base, and 9 bases had no gene match. The CDR3 is 17 residues long. Germline CDR1 DFQATT, CDR2 SNEGSKA (reference sequence). The CDR3 region is CSARVIEASGRADTQYF. DNA for the CDR3: TGCAGTGCTAGAGTGATTGAGGCTAGCGGGAGGGCAGATACGCAGTATTTT.

This clonotype was observed once. The V gene is TRBV24-1, the J gene TRBJ2-1; D remains unclear. Per germline, CDR1 KGHDR and CDR2 SFDVKD. There are 12 residues in the CDR3. V lost 4 bases to trimming and J lost 7 bases, with 7 bases between them. The CDR3 spells CATSDPPNEQFF. CDR3 bases: TGTGCCACCAGTGACCCGCCTAATGAGCAGTTCTTC.

Ten or more counts support this clonotype. The rearrangement joins TRBV7-3 to TRBJ2-3; weak D call: TRBD1 (6 bases). The germline V gene has CDR1 SGHTA and CDR2 FQGTGA. The CDR3 extends over 15 amino acids. V was cut by 2 bases and J by 2 bases, with 11 bases left in between. The CDR3 coding sequence is TGTGCCAGCAGCTTAGTCCGGACAGCCACAGATACGCAGTATTTT. This gives the protein CASSLVRTATDTQYF.

V usage is TRBV5-1 and J usage is TRBJ2-3; D may be TRBD2 (6 bases). CDR3 size: 15 residues. V dropped 2 bases and J dropped 2 bases, with 12 bases sitting between them. Germline values: CDR1 SGHRS, CDR2 YFSETQ. The CDR3 coding sequence is TGCGCCAGCAGCTTACCGGGACTCGACACAGATACGCAGTATTTT. It yields the protein CASSLPGLDTDTQYF.

The genes are TRBV5-1 and TRBJ1-2; TRBD1 might be the D (6 bases). The germline CDR1 and CDR2 sequences are SGHRS and YFSETQ. With 4 bases removed from V and 4 bases from J, the gap between germline ends came to 17 bases. The CDR3 has 15 residues. The CDR3 region has the DNA TGCGCCAGCAGCGGAGATAGGACAGACCTCTATGGCTACACCTTC. Protein product: CASSGDRTDLYGYTF.

This clonotype was seen many times. This chain joins TRBV20-1 and TRBJ1-2, with 7 bases aligning to TRBD1. Per the germline V gene, CDR1 is DFQATT and CDR2 is SNEGSKA (reference sequence). The CDR3 totals 15 residues. The ends lost 0 bases at V and 2 bases at J; junction bases unmatched: 6. In DNA, the CDR3 is TGCAGTGCTAGAGATAGCAGACAGGGCAACTATGGCTACACCTTC. It yields the protein CSARDSRQGNYGYTF.

The sample holds many counts of this clonotype. The chain has TRBV2 and TRBJ2-3; a weak D match, TRBD2 (7 bases). V lost 6 bases, J lost 6 bases, and 10 bases lay in between. Germline CDR1 and CDR2: SNHLY and FYNNEI. This CDR3 has 12 residues. The chain's CDR3 is CASRGGLDTQYF. CDR3 DNA: TGTGCCAGCAGGGGGGGGCTTGATACGCAGTATTTT.

This clonotype was recorded at least ten times. The V call is TRBV6-5, the J call TRBJ1-5; TRBD1 is a possible D gene (6 bases). This CDR3 has 13 residues. Germline CDR1 and CDR2: MNHEY and SVGAGI. Trimming took 6 bases from V and 7 from J, leaving 13 bases between them. CDR3 coding DNA: TGTGCCAGCAGATTACAGGGAGGGCAGCCCCAGCATTTT. It translates to CASRLQGGQPQHF.

This clonotype came up many times. V and J are TRBV15 and TRBJ1-2, with D possibly TRBD1 on 6 matching bases. Germline values: CDR1 LNHNV, CDR2 YYDKDF (reference sequence). The ends were cut back, 0 bases at V and 2 bases at J, with 16 bases in the middle. CDR3 length equals 17 residues. For the CDR3, the DNA is TGTGCCACCAGCAGAGATCTAATCCTAGGACAGAACTATGGCTACACCTTC. Translation gives CATSRDLILGQNYGYTF.

As for this clonotype: At one end the junction does not follow the germline gene, possibly because of a read error. In nucleotides, the CDR3 is TGTACCAGCAGCTTGAAGGAGAGCTATGACTACTCCTTC. Encoded protein: CTSSLKESYDYSF. The V call is TRBV11-2, the J call TRBJ1-2; no clear D. Germline V gives CDR1 SGHAT, CDR2 FQNNGV. The CDR3 has 13 residues.

This clonotype has at least ten counts. The genes are TRBV29-1 and TRBJ2-7; tentatively, D is TRBD2 (5 bases). Per the germline V gene, CDR1 is SQVTM and CDR2 is ANQGSEA. The CDR3 runs 15 residues. The ends were cut back, 1 base at V and 0 bases at J, with 13 bases in the middle. The CDR3 coding sequence is TGCAGCGTTGAAGGGACGGGGTCAAGCTCCTACGAGCAGTACTTC. Encoded protein: CSVEGTGSSSYEQYF.

This clonotype was counted many times. V gene TRBV5-1 combines with J gene TRBJ2-6; D remains unclear. CDR3 size: 15 residues. Trimming took 1 base from V and 0 from J, leaving 5 bases between them. In germline, CDR1 is SGHRS, CDR2 YFSETQ. In DNA, the CDR3 is TGCGCCAGCAGCTTGACAGTCTCTGGGGCCAACGTCCTGACTTTC. Protein: CASSLTVSGANVLTF. Together with reference TRBV5-1 and TRBJ2-6, the CDR3 gives the full variable domain: KAGVTQTPRYLIKTRGQQVTLSCSPISGHRSVSWYQQTPGQGLQFLFEYFSETQRNKGNFPGRFSGRQFSNSRSEMNVSTLELGDSALYLCASSLTVSGANVLTFGAGSRLTVL.

At least ten counts were recorded for this clonotype. The CDR3 spells CSASAASGDGETQYF. In DNA, the CDR3 is TGCAGTGCTAGCGCGGCTAGCGGGGACGGGGAGACCCAGTACTTC. V and J are TRBV20-1 and TRBJ2-5; 9 bases map to TRBD2. CDR1 and CDR2 from the germline V gene are DFQATT and SNEGSKA (reference sequence). This CDR3 has 15 residues. V lost 3 bases, J lost 5 bases, and 10 bases stayed unmatched.

In its sample, this clonotype was seen many times. The CDR3 region is CATSTQSGGEQFF. CDR3 nucleotide sequence: TGTGCCACCAGCACACAAAGTGGGGGGGAGCAGTTCTTC. The chain combines TRBV15 with TRBJ2-1; D perhaps matches TRBD2 (6 bases). There are 13 residues in the CDR3. Germline CDR1 is LNHNV and CDR2 is YYDKDF (reference sequence). V lost 4 bases and J lost 10, with 14 bases in between.

DNA for the CDR3: TGTGCCAGCAGCCCCAGGCCGGCGAATTCACCCCTCCACTTT. Its translation is CASSPRPANSPLHF. This sequence joins TRBV5-4 and TRBJ1-6; D unclear. CDR3 length: 14 residues. The V end was cut by 4 bases, the J end by 7 bases, with 12 bases between. Germline CDR1 reads SGHNT; CDR2 reads YYREEE (reference sequence).

This clonotype was seen at least ten times. The rearrangement joins TRBV5-1 to TRBJ1-1; 7 bases map to TRBD1. V dropped 1 base and J dropped 6; count of bases not matched to a gene: 9. The CDR3 sequence is 15 residues long. Germline values: CDR1 SGHRS, CDR2 YFSETQ. The CDR3 sequence: CASSLQGEVLAEAFF. The CDR3 DNA reads TGCGCCAGCAGCTTGCAGGGGGAGGTCTTGGCTGAAGCTTTCTTT.

This clonotype was seen many times. V is TRBV7-2 and J is TRBJ2-3; 9 bases match TRBD1. CDR1 and CDR2 (germline): SGHTA, FQGNSA. The V and J ends lost 1 base and 6 bases, in that order; junction bases with no gene match: 11. CDR3 size: 17 residues. This CDR3 reads CASSLGWRGQGADTQYF. Here the CDR3 DNA reads TGTGCCAGCAGCTTAGGTTGGCGGGGACAGGGTGCCGATACGCAGTATTTT.

Ten or more counts support this clonotype. The chain uses TRBV6-6 and TRBJ2-1; 9 nucleotides agree with TRBD2. The length of the CDR3 is 15 residues. V was clipped by 0 bases and J by 8 bases; unmatched bases: 5. Germline lookup yields CDR1 MNHNY and CDR2 SVGAGI (reference sequence). DNA of the CDR3: TGTGCCAGCAGTTACTCTAGCGGGAGAGGGTATGAGCAGTTCTTC. Translation: CASSYSSGRGYEQFF.

This clonotype was counted a single time. The chain couples TRBV5-1 to TRBJ2-7; TRBD1 matches 7 bases. J gave up 6 bases and V 2 bases, and 11 bases lay outside the gene matches. Germline V lookup: CDR1 SGHRS, CDR2 YFSETQ. The CDR3 has 15 amino acids. This chain's CDR3 is CASSFKGALLSEQYF. CDR3 sequence (DNA): TGCGCCAGCAGCTTCAAGGGGGCGCTCCTCTCCGAGCAGTACTTC.

The sample holds many counts of this clonotype. The chain couples TRBV5-1 to TRBJ1-1; 8 bases line up with TRBD1. There are 15 residues in the CDR3. Germline V gives CDR1 SGHRS, CDR2 YFSETQ. V dropped 5 bases and J dropped 14; count of bases not matched to a gene: 20. The CDR3 loop is CASSQQPGQATSVFF. CDR3 sequence (DNA): TGCGCCAGCAGTCAACAACCGGGACAGGCGACCTCCGTCTTCTTT.

This clonotype was recorded at least ten times. The rearrangement joins TRBV28 to TRBJ2-7; no firm D call. V was pared by 6 bases and J by 3 bases, with 12 bases between. CDR3 length: 13 residues. Germline V gene data show CDR1 as MDHEN and CDR2 as SYDVKM. The CDR3 sequence: CASRHYRDYEQYF. In nucleotides, the CDR3 is TGTGCCAGCAGACATTACAGAGACTACGAGCAGTACTTC.

This clonotype showed up many times. The chain carries TRBV20-1 and TRBJ2-7, with TRBD1 matching 9 bases. Germline trimming cut 4 bases from V and 2 bases from J; bases unmatched to any gene: 9. Germline loops: CDR1 DFQATT, CDR2 SNEGSKA (reference sequence). CDR3 length: 15 amino acids. The CDR3 DNA sequence: TGCAGTGCTACCTCGGGACAGGGAAGAGCCTACGAGCAGTACTTC. Encoded protein: CSATSGQGRAYEQYF.

This clonotype was seen at least ten times. V usage is TRBV20-1 and J usage is TRBJ1-1; D remains ambiguous. The CDR3 covers 13 residues. From germline, CDR1 is DFQATT and CDR2 SNEGSKA (reference sequence). V gave up 3 bases and J gave up 1 base, with 9 bases separating them. DNA of the CDR3: TGCAGTGCTAGCTCTAGGCGGAACACTGAAGCTTTCTTT. This encodes CSASSRRNTEAFF.